The 28 T cell receptor beta chains below come from one sample, sequenced in a study of cytomegalovirus exposure and HLA in healthy donors. PCR amplification relied on 60 Vbeta primers (plus 13 Jbeta primers). The table came from immunoSEQ multiplex PCR; TCRdb's copy has only in-frame clones and leaves some out. The table has approximately 170,000 clones, around 84% seen once. Sequenced sample: PBMCs. Receptors were obtained from a man aged 25 to 40 in good health and CMV-seropositive.

The rearrangement links TRBV5-1 to TRBJ2-7; 13 nucleotides match TRBD2. The CDR3 extends over 15 amino acids. J was trimmed by 2 bases and V by 4 bases; bases with no gene match: 3. Germline V gene sequence: CDR1 SGHRS, CDR2 YFSETQ. CDR3 sequence (DNA): TGCGCCAGCAGCCTCGGGACTAGCGGGACCTACGAGCAGTACTTC. Encoded protein: CASSLGTSGTYEQYF.

This clone was observed a few times. The chain uses TRBV5-6 and TRBJ1-1, with 10 nucleotides matching TRBD1. There are 15 residues in the CDR3. The germline V gene has CDR1 SGHDT and CDR2 YYEEEE. The V gene end was trimmed by 2 bases and the J gene end by 5 bases; junction bases not matched to a gene: 6. The CDR3 DNA is TGTGCCAGCAGCTTCATGACAGGGGGCGGAACTGAAGCTTTCTTT. It is translated as CASSFMTGGGTEAFF.

The chain's CDR3 is CAISDRVGNTEAFF. CDR3 nucleotide sequence: TGTGCCATCAGTGACAGGGTCGGGAACACTGAAGCTTTCTTT. The V call is TRBV10-3, the J call TRBJ1-1; TRBD1 is a possible D gene (5 bases). The CDR3 covers 14 residues. Deletions cut 3 bases from V and 1 base from J, with 9 bases between. Germline-derived CDR1 and CDR2 are ENHRY and SYGVKD.

This chain uses TRBV27 with TRBJ2-5, with 7 positions matching TRBD1. Germline assignment: CDR1 MNHEY and CDR2 SMNVEV (reference sequence). The V segment lost 5 bases and the J segment 1 base; nucleotides outside the gene matches: 16. CDR3 length equals 18 residues. As DNA, the CDR3 is TGTGCCAGCAGTCCGTTCGGTGGGACAGCCCAGGGCCAAGAGACCCAGTACTTC. This gives the protein CASSPFGGTAQGQETQYF.

The J gene is TRBJ1-1, the V gene TRBV27, with 8 bases identical to TRBD1. Looked up from germline, CDR1 is MNHEY and CDR2 is SMNVEV (reference sequence). This CDR3 region has 15 residues. The V gene end was trimmed by 5 bases and the J gene end by 2 bases; junction bases not matched to a gene: 7. The CDR3 DNA is TGTGCCAGCAGTCCTGGGACAGGATCAAACACTGAAGCTTTCTTT. This sequence encodes CASSPGTGSNTEAFF.

The J gene is TRBJ1-2, the V gene TRBV6-5; D is undetermined. Germline V gives CDR1 MNHEY, CDR2 SVGAGI. The CDR3 spans 12 residues. V lost 6 bases to trimming and J lost 8 bases, with 13 bases between them. CDR3 protein: CASSLDRSGYTF. CDR3 DNA sequence: TGTGCCAGCAGCCTAGACCGCTCCGGCTACACCTTC.

V gene TRBV4-1 combines with J gene TRBJ1-5, with a tentative D call TRBD1 (5 bases). CDR3 length equals 18 residues. Trimming shortened V by 4 bases and J by 5 bases, and 24 bases separated the two germline ends. Germline values: CDR1 MGHRA, CDR2 YSYEKL. CDR3 protein: CASSPGLHGGGIHQPQHF. Written as DNA, the CDR3 is TGCGCCAGCAGCCCAGGGCTTCACGGGGGGGGTATACATCAGCCCCAGCATTTT.

The chain is built from TRBV19 and TRBJ2-1, with TRBD2 identical over 7 bases. The V segment lost 5 bases and the J segment 7 bases; nucleotides outside the gene matches: 8. Germline loops: CDR1 LNHDA, CDR2 SQIVND (reference sequence). The CDR3 has 14 residues. CDR3 bases: TGTGCCAGTAGTTGGGGGGAGGGTCGGAATGAGCAGTTCTTC. Protein product: CASSWGEGRNEQFF.

Worth noting for this clone: It is likely a read error, because the conserved phenylalanine at the end of the CDR3 is missing. The chain recombines TRBV5-1 with TRBJ1-1; 10 nucleotides match TRBD1. The CDR3 contains 16 residues. Germline lookup yields CDR1 SGHRS and CDR2 YFSETQ. The ends lost 4 bases at V and 4 bases at J; junction bases unmatched: 10. This CDR3 reads CASSPLTGGRGTEAFL. In nucleotides, the CDR3 is TGCGCCAGCAGCCCGCTGACAGGGGGCCGTGGCACTGAAGCTTTCCTT.

This sequence joins TRBV21-1 and TRBJ1-5; the D call in the table, TRBD1, was not verified against the DNA. TRBV21-1 is a recognized pseudogene. The CDR3 runs to 17 residues. The CDR3 DNA is TGTGCCAGCAGTAGGGGCGTCCCGGGTAGGGGCAATCAGCCCCAGCATTTT. Its translation is CASSRGVPGRGNQPQHF.

V and J are TRBV11-3 and TRBJ2-2, with TRBD2 as a possible D gene (6 bases). Germline-derived CDR1 and CDR2 are SGHNT and YENEEA. This CDR3 comprises 15 residues. V was clipped by 5 bases and J by 6 bases, with 16 bases between them. The CDR3 loop reads CASSPGRLAAGELFF. In DNA form, the CDR3 reads TGTGCCAGCAGCCCCGGACGATTAGCGGCCGGGGAGCTGTTTTTT.

For the CDR3, the DNA is TGTGCCAGCAGCTTAGGGCCCCCACGGGGAGGCGGAGGTACAGATACGCAGTATTTT. Its translation is CASSLGPPRGGGGTDTQYF. The J gene is TRBJ2-3, the V gene TRBV7-2; perhaps TRBD2 as D (6 bases). The CDR3 runs 19 residues. The V and J ends lost 1 base and 3 bases respectively, with 23 bases between them. CDR1 and CDR2 from the germline V gene are SGHTA and FQGNSA.

This clone was found once. This chain connects TRBV27 to TRBJ1-2, with D possibly being TRBD1 (5 bases). Germline V CDR1 and CDR2: MNHEY, SMNVEV (reference sequence). The CDR3 is 13 amino acids. Trimming removed 2 bases at V and 5 bases at J, with 9 bases between. The CDR3 DNA follows: TGTGCCAGCAGTTTACGGCAGGGATATGGCTACACCTTC. This codes for CASSLRQGYGYTF.

This sequence joins TRBV19 and TRBJ1-5; D gene ambiguous. This CDR3 contains 14 residues. In germline, CDR1 is LNHDA, CDR2 SQIVND (reference sequence). Trimming stripped 4 bases from V and 5 bases from J, with 12 bases between. The CDR3 DNA sequence: TGTGCCAGTAGTAAGAGACACCCGGATCAGCCCCAGCATTTT. Amino acids: CASSKRHPDQPQHF. The variable domain in full, with the rest retrieved from reference TRBV19 and TRBJ1-5, is DGGITQSPKYLFRKEGQNVTLSCEQNLNHDAMYWYRQDPGQGLRLIYYSQIVNDFQKGDIAEGYSVSREKKESFPLTVTSAQKNPTAFYLCASSKRHPDQPQHFGDGTRLSIL.

The chain has TRBV6-5 and TRBJ2-7; D gene unclear. Germline assignment: CDR1 MNHEY and CDR2 SVGAGI. The CDR3 runs to 15 residues. The ends were cut back, 0 bases at V and 2 bases at J, with 11 bases in the middle. CDR3 amino acids: CASSYSPPGPYEQYF. Here the CDR3 DNA reads TGTGCCAGCAGTTACTCTCCCCCGGGTCCCTACGAGCAGTACTTC.

The chain links TRBV29-1 to TRBJ2-5; 7 bases fit TRBD1. The CDR3 sequence is 13 residues long. V lost 7 bases, J lost 5 bases, and 10 bases stayed unmatched. CDR1 SQVTM and CDR2 ANQGSEA come from the germline V gene. This CDR3 is CSARQGSIETQYF. The CDR3 DNA is TGCAGCGCTCGACAGGGATCGATCGAGACCCAGTACTTC.

J is TRBJ2-3 and V is TRBV5-1; no definite D call. V lost 0 bases, J lost 0 bases, and 11 bases lay in between. There are 16 residues in the CDR3. The germline CDR1 and CDR2 sequences are SGHRS and YFSETQ. CDR3 in amino acids: CASSLASTGSTDTQYF. The CDR3 DNA sequence: TGCGCCAGCAGCTTGGCCTCGACGGGTAGCACAGATACGCAGTATTTT.

CDR3 DNA: TGTGCCAGCAGTCTTGGAGCGGGAGGGCACCCAGATACGCAGTATTTT. Amino acid sequence: CASSLGAGGHPDTQYF. The chain couples TRBV27 to TRBJ2-3, with TRBD2 matching over 10 bases. There are 16 residues in the CDR3. From germline, CDR1 is MNHEY and CDR2 SMNVEV (reference sequence). The V segment lost 5 bases and the J segment 4 bases; nucleotides outside the gene matches: 9.

This chain joins TRBV4-1 and TRBJ2-1; unclear D gene. The ends were cut back, 3 bases at V and 5 bases at J, with 8 bases in the middle. The CDR3 is made up of 13 amino acids. CDR1 and CDR2 (germline): MGHRA, YSYEKL. DNA of the CDR3: TGCGCCAGCAGCCATCTACAGCACAATGAGCAGTTCTTC. Amino acid sequence: CASSHLQHNEQFF.

This clone was recorded only once. The V gene is TRBV5-1, the J gene TRBJ1-1, with a possible D match to TRBD1 (6 bases). This CDR3 has 13 amino acids. Trimming removed 4 bases at V and 10 bases at J, with 17 bases between. CDR1 is SGHRS, CDR2 YFSETQ, per germline. The CDR3 DNA follows: TGCGCCAGCAGCGCCGAGGGGGGGGAGATAGCTTTCTTT. Amino acid sequence: CASSAEGGEIAFF.

The J gene is TRBJ1-1, the V gene TRBV27; the match to TRBD1 covers 8 bases. Germline V gene data show CDR1 as MNHEY and CDR2 as SMNVEV (reference sequence). Trimming removed 2 bases from V and 3 bases from J; junction bases left unmatched: 5. This CDR3 has 15 amino acids. The CDR3 spells CASSLIRGRDTEAFF. For the CDR3, the DNA is TGTGCCAGCAGTTTAATCAGGGGGCGAGACACTGAAGCTTTCTTT.

This clone appeared once. The chain is built from TRBV7-8 and TRBJ1-6, with 9 bases identical to TRBD1. Germline assignment: CDR1 SGHVS and CDR2 FQNEAQ. V was clipped by 3 bases and J by 8 bases; unmatched bases: 2. The CDR3 totals 14 residues. The CDR3 DNA reads TGTGCCAGCAGCTTGAGGACAGGGGATTCACCCCTCCACTTT. Translated, it gives CASSLRTGDSPLHF. Full variable domain (missing parts from reference TRBV7-8 and TRBJ1-6): GAGVSQSPRYKVAKRGQDVALRCDPISGHVSLFWYQQALGQGPEFLTYFQNEAQLDKSGLPSDRFFAERPEGSVSTLKIQRTQQEDSAVYLCASSLRTGDSPLHFGNGTRLTVT.

This clone was recorded once. Written as DNA, the CDR3 is TGTGCCAGCAGCTTAATGGGTGGGGGGGGACGAGAGACCCAGTACTTC. It specifies CASSLMGGGGRETQYF. The V and J genes are TRBV7-2 and TRBJ2-5; 7 bases align to TRBD2. V shed 2 bases, J shed 4 bases, and the junction held 10 bases outside the gene matches. The CDR3 extends over 16 amino acids. CDR1 is SGHTA and CDR2 is FQGNSA in the germline V gene.

This CDR3 is CASGMTLYNEQFF. CDR3 sequence (DNA): TGTGCTAGTGGAATGACACTTTACAATGAGCAGTTCTTC. The chain joins TRBV12-5 to TRBJ2-1; D is unresolved. Trimming removed 6 bases at V and 4 bases at J, with 10 bases between. CDR1 and CDR2 from the germline V gene are LGHNT and FRNRAP. This CDR3 is 13 amino acids long.

The chain has TRBV7-2 and TRBJ1-1; D is uncertain. The CDR3 has 13 residues. Germline CDR1 SGHTA, CDR2 FQGNSA. With 8 bases removed from V and 0 bases from J, the gap between germline ends came to 10 bases. CDR3 in DNA: TGTGCCAGCCTGCGGTCTATGAACACTGAAGCTTTCTTT. This encodes CASLRSMNTEAFF.

The CDR3 DNA reads TGCGCCAGCAGCCCAGGGGGCGTTGGCTATGGCTACACCTTC. Its protein product is CASSPGGVGYGYTF. J is TRBJ1-2 and V is TRBV5-1; 8 bases agree with TRBD1. There are 14 residues in the CDR3. The V segment lost 4 bases and the J segment 4 bases; nucleotides outside the gene matches: 6. Germline V gives CDR1 SGHRS, CDR2 YFSETQ.

The chain combines TRBV4-3 with TRBJ2-1, with TRBD2 matching 9 bases. CDR1 and CDR2 (germline): LGHNA, YSLEER. The CDR3 consists of 17 residues. J lost 4 bases, V lost 1 base, and 8 bases had no gene match. CDR3 sequence: CASSQGPGTSLYNEQFF. The CDR3 region has the DNA TGCGCCAGCAGCCAAGGTCCCGGGACTAGCCTTTACAATGAGCAGTTCTTC.

The chain couples TRBV5-1 to TRBJ2-3; 11 bases line up with TRBD2. This CDR3 contains 16 residues. Germline-derived CDR1 and CDR2 are SGHRS and YFSETQ. The V gene end was trimmed by 2 bases and the J gene end by 4 bases; junction bases not matched to a gene: 6. The CDR3 region is CASSLRLAGGPDTQYF. CDR3 nucleotide sequence: TGCGCCAGCAGCTTAAGGCTAGCGGGAGGCCCAGATACGCAGTATTTT.